This TCR beta chain was sequenced for a study of T cell responses to AZD1222 COVID-19 vaccine. TCRdb's table, derived via immunoSEQ multiplex PCR, lists solely in-frame clones and lacks some. This sample yields roughly 140,000 clones, of which 82% are seen a single time; roughly 4% belongs to the top ten. This clone was observed at least ten times. The TCR sequence derives from an adult in good health. Sequenced here: peripheral blood, sampled on day 0 of MenACWY control vaccination.

The CDR3, as DNA: TGTGCCAGCAGCTTCGGACAGGGCACTGAGCAGTTCTTC. Amino acid sequence: CASSFGQGTEQFF. The J gene is TRBJ2-1, the V gene TRBV7-7; 8 nucleotides agree with TRBD1. In germline, CDR1 is SSHAT, CDR2 FNYEAQ (reference sequence). The ends lost 3 bases at V and 9 bases at J; junction bases unmatched: 4. The CDR3 spans 13 residues.